These T cell receptor beta chains were read from a single sample in a study of OX40 agonist ivuxolimab in advanced cancers. Repertoires were generated with immunoSEQ multiplex PCR, while TCRdb's copy carries only in-frame clones and drops some. This sample carries fewer than 55,000 clones, around 84% of them seen once, and the ten largest clones take around 1.6%. Material: CD4+ or CD8+ T cells sorted from blood, obtained in a trial of the OX40 agonist ivuxolimab. These receptors came from an adult with an advanced solid tumor such as melanoma, head and neck, liver or kidney cancer. CDR3s leave out the opening cysteine and the closing phenylalanine or tryptophan.

cdr3_length v_call cdr3_aa
9 TRBV20-1 SSADGDEQY
12 TRBV2 ASNKGTGGYTIY
14 TRBV4-1 ASSQTGTGGNYGYT
12 TRBV6-4 ASSNDPGPGELF
14 TRBV19 ASSIIGASDTGELF
12 TRBV28 ASRTSGRVKGYT
12 TRBV13 ASSLGQGRTEAF
14 TRBV28 ASNYPRAGRRETQY
13 TRBV28 ASKLRDRGNQPQH
13 TRBV10-3 AISEASGNTDTQY
13 TRBV9 ASSTSFPPYNEQF
12 TRBV7-9 ASSLGVGDEGYT
17 TRBV19 ASSITYRDRGLPTGELF
11 TRBV27 ASSRTATYEQY
13 TRBV19 ASSIVQGGTQPQH
14 TRBV27 ASSSRDYGSYNEQF
12 TRBV2 ASRKGGGSYEQY
15 TRBV19 ASTSGRALAGANVLT
14 TRBV28 ASSGSGGLGNQPQH
12 TRBV4-3 ASSQDLGVIEQF
16 TRBV27 ASSLRERGARHTGELF
12 TRBV5-1 ASSLPHVTDTQY
11 TRBV28 ASSLPDNYGYT
15 TRBV5-1 ASSLGFGGLENTEAF
10 TRBV6-6 ASRSTIYGYT
13 TRBV4-2 ASSQSGLVSYEQY
14 TRBV7-8 ASSFAQWGDAYEQY
13 TRBV27 ASRLTGTGGNEQF
11 TRBV6-5 ASSYSIAQPQH
13 TRBV5-4 ASSLGQVLYNEQF
12 TRBV6-1 ASSARDSAYEQY
12 TRBV6-5 ASSKGQGGGEQF
10 TRBV28 ASRTRSAEQY
11 TRBV21-1 ASSQQYQDTQY
11 TRBV7-8 ASTPALYNEQF
10 TRBV10-2 ASREVVETQY
14 TRBV4-3 ASSQRPLAAQETQY
12 TRBV27 ASSQDRGTDTQY
12 TRBV28 ASSLFAGNEKLF
12 TRBV6-1 ASSLDTISYEQY
11 TRBV5-5 ASRRETNEKLF
14 TRBV7-2 ASSLEYRANTGELF
9 TRBV20-1 SGRGGDEQY